A single sample is the source of the 21 T cell receptor beta chains below, sequenced in a study of early T cells in non-severe SARS-CoV-2 infection. MiXCR, applied by TCRdb to the 5' RACE reads, yields one record per CDR3 protein. The sample contains approximately 40,000 distinct CDR3 sequences, approximately 9.1% of which appear only once. Sample: whole blood. The receptors originated from an adult who was a healthcare worker with PCR-confirmed SARS-CoV-2 infection or an uninfected control (not recorded which).

This clonotype was seen many times. J is TRBJ2-1 and V is TRBV30; the match to TRBD2 covers 7 bases. The CDR3 runs 15 residues. V lost 0 bases, J lost 5 bases, and 7 bases stayed unmatched. Germline loops: CDR1 GTSNPN, CDR2 SVGIG (reference sequence). Here the CDR3 reads CAWSVRSGGHNEQFF. In DNA form, the CDR3 reads TGTGCCTGGAGTGTACGGTCGGGGGGACACAATGAGCAGTTCTTC.

This clonotype has only a few counts. This sequence joins TRBV18 and TRBJ2-3; D call uncertain. The CDR3 spans 14 residues. V was trimmed by 1 base and J by 4 bases, leaving 9 bases between them. Per germline, CDR1 KGHSH and CDR2 LQKENI. The DNA of the CDR3 is TGTGCCAGCTCACCACAGGGTAGGGCAGATACGCAGTATTTT. It translates to CASSPQGRADTQYF. Full variable domain (remainder filled in from reference TRBV18 and TRBJ2-3): NAGVMQNPRHLVRRRGQEARLRCSPMKGHSHVYWYRQLPEEGLKFMVYLQKENIIDESGMPKERFSAEFPKEGPSILRIQQVVRGDSAAYFCASSPQGRADTQYFGPGTRLTVL.

This clonotype was recorded many times. The chain joins TRBV19 to TRBJ2-2, with D unclear. Trimming took off 7 bases at V and 3 bases at J, with 15 bases between the two ends. Germline CDR1 and CDR2: LNHDA and SQIVND (reference sequence). This CDR3 has 15 amino acids. This CDR3 is CASTPRASDTGELFF. The CDR3 region has the DNA TGTGCCAGTACCCCAAGGGCATCGGACACCGGGGAGCTGTTTTTT.

As for this clonotype: Since a much larger clone is just one base distant, this may be a read error. The gene calls are TRBV18 and TRBJ1-1; D is uncertain. This CDR3 comprises 13 residues. The germline V gene encodes CDR1 KGHSH and CDR2 LQKENI. The CDR3 bases are TGTGCCAGCTCAGGAGGACTGGTGGCTGAAACTTTCTTT. It encodes CASSGGLVAETFF.

This clonotype was detected only a few times. This sequence joins TRBV19 and TRBJ2-3; tentative D call: TRBD2 (5 bases). Trimming pared 3 bases from V and 3 bases from J, leaving 10 bases between. The CDR3 totals 14 residues. The germline CDR1 and CDR2 sequences are LNHDA and SQIVND (reference sequence). The CDR3 sequence is CASSIGGWTDTQYF. CDR3 in DNA: TGTGCCAGTAGTATCGGAGGTTGGACAGATACGCAGTATTTT. The whole variable domain, remainder taken from reference TRBV19 and TRBJ2-3, is DGGITQSPKYLFRKEGQNVTLSCEQNLNHDAMYWYRQDPGQGLRLIYYSQIVNDFQKGDIAEGYSVSREKKESFPLTVTSAQKNPTAFYLCASSIGGWTDTQYFGPGTRLTVL.

A few counts support this clonotype. This chain joins TRBV5-5 and TRBJ2-1, with D possibly matching TRBD1 (5 bases). The CDR3 contains 15 residues. The ends were cut back, 3 bases at V and 1 base at J, with 11 bases in the middle. Germline CDR1 SGHKS, CDR2 YYEKEE (reference sequence). In DNA, the CDR3 is TGTGCCAGCAGCTACCAGGGTGGATCCTACAATGAGCAGTTCTTC. This codes for CASSYQGGSYNEQFF.

This clonotype has at least ten counts. J is TRBJ2-3 and V is TRBV20-1; 12 bases line up with TRBD2. J was trimmed by 7 bases and V by 5 bases; bases with no gene match: 16. The CDR3 sequence is 17 residues long. Germline V lookup: CDR1 DFQATT, CDR2 SNEGSKA (reference sequence). CDR3 DNA: TGCAGTGCTGACGGACTAGCGGGGCCCTCGGCCGCTTATACGCAGTATTTT. It codes for CSADGLAGPSAAYTQYF.

This clonotype was recorded at least ten times. The rearrangement joins TRBV7-9 to TRBJ1-6; TRBD1 agrees at 7 bases. In germline, CDR1 is SEHNR, CDR2 FQNEAQ (reference sequence). This CDR3 has 15 amino acids. V shed 1 base and J 9 bases; nucleotides not matched to a gene: 6. The CDR3 nucleotides read TGTGCCAGCAGCTTAGGTACAGGGGTCGGTTCACCCCTCCACTTT. Its translation is CASSLGTGVGSPLHF.

This chain uses TRBV19 with TRBJ1-1; D is uncertain. The length of the CDR3 is 11 residues. With 3 bases removed from V and 8 bases from J, the gap between germline ends came to 7 bases. Germline V gives CDR1 LNHDA, CDR2 SQIVND (reference sequence). The DNA of the CDR3 is TGTGCCAGTAGTATGGGTGGAGAAGCTTTCTTT. It specifies CASSMGGEAFF.

This clonotype was observed many times. The V gene is TRBV4-2, the J gene TRBJ2-3, with 11 bases fitting TRBD2. Germline CDR1 reads LGHNA; CDR2 reads YNFKEQ. The CDR3 contains 16 residues. The trim removed 0 bases at V and 6 bases at J, leaving 5 bases unmatched. The CDR3 DNA reads as TGTGCCAGCAGCCAAGAGGTAGCGGGGGGGCCGGATACGCAGTATTTT. As protein: CASSQEVAGGPDTQYF.

The gene calls are TRBV2 and TRBJ1-1; D not resolved. The CDR3 consists of 13 residues. Germline CDR1 is SNHLY and CDR2 is FYNNEI. V lost 6 bases, J lost 0 bases, and 8 bases lay in between. The CDR3 protein is CASRKGLNTEAFF. CDR3 nucleotides: TGTGCCAGCAGGAAGGGTTTGAACACTGAAGCTTTCTTT. Based on the CDR3 plus reference TRBV2 and TRBJ1-1, the full variable domain is EPEVTQTPSHQVTQMGQEVILRCVPISNHLYFYWYRQILGQKVEFLVSFYNNEISEKSEIFDDQFSVERPDGSNFTLKIRSTKLEDSAMYFCASRKGLNTEAFFGQGTRLTVV.

This clonotype was found many times. The chain is built from TRBV5-1 and TRBJ1-6; 7 bases are a match to TRBD1. V shed 1 base and J 7 bases; nucleotides not matched to a gene: 8. The germline V gene encodes CDR1 SGHRS and CDR2 YFSETQ. The CDR3 runs 16 residues. CDR3 DNA: TGCGCCAGCAGCTTGACCCCAACAGGGGCGAATTCACCCCTCCACTTT. Protein product: CASSLTPTGANSPLHF.

This clonotype was seen a handful of times. The chain is built from TRBV2 and TRBJ1-1; no definite D call. This CDR3 is 12 amino acids long. Between the trimmed V and J ends, which lost 8 bases and 0 bases, there was a span of 7 bases. Per the germline V gene, CDR1 is SNHLY and CDR2 is FYNNEI. CDR3 protein: CASRRMNTEAFF. The CDR3 coding sequence is TGTGCCAGCCGTCGGATGAACACTGAAGCTTTCTTT.

This clonotype came up many times. The chain employs TRBV5-6 and TRBJ2-7, with a possible D match to TRBD2 (5 bases). V lost 4 bases and J 3 bases, leaving 14 bases between the germline ends. CDR1 SGHDT and CDR2 YYEEEE come from the germline V gene. CDR3 length: 14 residues. The CDR3 DNA reads as TGTGCCAGCAGCCCGCGACTCGGGAACTACGAGCAGTACTTC. This codes for CASSPRLGNYEQYF.

The chain joins TRBV20-1 to TRBJ2-7, with D perhaps matching TRBD2 (6 bases). The CDR3 totals 14 residues. Trimming removed 2 bases at V and 0 bases at J, with 11 bases between. Germline CDR1 DFQATT, CDR2 SNEGSKA (reference sequence). CDR3 DNA: TGCAGTGCTAGAAAACCGGGACTCTCCTACGAGCAGTACTTC. Encoded protein: CSARKPGLSYEQYF.

This clonotype was seen only a few times. DNA of the CDR3: TGCAGTGCTAGAAGGGGTCAGGCCTACACTGAAGCTTTCTTT. This gives the protein CSARRGQAYTEAFF. This chain uses TRBV20-1 with TRBJ1-1; D might be TRBD1 (5 bases). V was pared by 2 bases and J by 3 bases, with 13 bases between. The CDR3 spans 14 residues. The germline gives CDR1 DFQATT, CDR2 SNEGSKA (reference sequence).

Ten or more counts support this clonotype. The chain employs TRBV12-3 or TRBV12-4 and TRBJ2-7, with 9 bases lining up with TRBD1. This CDR3 region has 17 residues. Trimming took 5 bases from V and 7 from J; bases not matched to a gene: 18. The DNA of the CDR3 is TGTGCCAGCAGTCCTGGACGCCAGGGGACAGGGCGTCGTGAGCAGTACTTC. As protein: CASSPGRQGTGRREQYF.

This clonotype was seen repeatedly, ten times or more. The chain links TRBV6-1 to TRBJ1-1; D not certain. CDR3 length: 13 amino acids. CDR1 is MNHNS, CDR2 SASEGT, per germline. V dropped 4 bases and J dropped 2 bases, with 8 bases sitting between them. The CDR3 nucleotides are TGTGCCAGCAGTGGGACGGCCAACACTGAAGCTTTCTTT. It translates to CASSGTANTEAFF.

This clonotype was recorded at least ten times. The V and J genes are TRBV7-2 and TRBJ2-7; D is perhaps TRBD1 or TRBD2 (6 bases each). V gave up 1 base and J gave up 2 bases, with 12 bases separating them. CDR1 is SGHTA and CDR2 is FQGNSA in the germline V gene. The CDR3 runs 15 residues. CDR3: CASSLGRGATYEQYF. The CDR3 nucleotides are TGTGCCAGCAGCTTAGGGAGGGGGGCCACCTACGAGCAGTACTTC.

This clonotype was seen ten or more times. This chain uses TRBV11-2 with TRBJ2-3, with 9 positions matching TRBD2. The CDR3 runs 16 residues. Germline values: CDR1 SGHAT, CDR2 FQNNGV. J was trimmed by 2 bases and V by 5 bases; bases with no gene match: 8. CDR3 in DNA: TGTGCCAGCAGCCCGAACCCTAGCGGGACCACAGATACGCAGTATTTT. Encoded protein: CASSPNPSGTTDTQYF.

J is TRBJ2-5 and V is TRBV29-1; tentative D call: TRBD2 (6 bases). V was clipped by 4 bases and J by 3 bases, with 9 bases between them. Germline V gene lookup returns CDR1 SQVTM and CDR2 ANQGSEA. CDR3 length equals 12 residues. The DNA of the CDR3 is TGCAGCGTTGTTGGAGGGAAAGAGACCCAGTACTTC. Translation gives CSVVGGKETQYF.